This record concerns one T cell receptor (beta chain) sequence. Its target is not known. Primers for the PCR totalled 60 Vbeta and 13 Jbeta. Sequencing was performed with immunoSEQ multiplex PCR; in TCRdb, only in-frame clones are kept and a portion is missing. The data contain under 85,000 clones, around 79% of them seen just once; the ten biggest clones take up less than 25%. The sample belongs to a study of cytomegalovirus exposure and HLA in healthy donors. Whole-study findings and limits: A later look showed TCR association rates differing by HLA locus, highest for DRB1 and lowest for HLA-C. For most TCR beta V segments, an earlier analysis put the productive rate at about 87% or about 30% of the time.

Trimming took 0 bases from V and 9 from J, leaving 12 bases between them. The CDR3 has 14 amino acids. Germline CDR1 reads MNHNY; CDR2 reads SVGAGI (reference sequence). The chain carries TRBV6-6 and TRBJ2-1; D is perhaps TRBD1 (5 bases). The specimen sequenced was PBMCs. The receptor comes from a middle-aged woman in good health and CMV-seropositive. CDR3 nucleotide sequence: TGTGCCAGCAGTTACTCCCTGGGGCGCGGTGAGCAGTTCTTC. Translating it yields CASSYSLGRGEQFF.